The table lists the clone carrying this TCR beta chain with a few counts. This sample was taken from a study of human T cells and chemical hapten exposure. Background on the study: Predominantly women, the patients had alopecia areata, totalis or universalis.

Time point reported: pre-sensitization, week 0. Regarding treatment: therapeutic diphenylcyclopropenone sensitization with weekly scalp DPC. Via MiXCR, TCRdb re-called the RACE reads, giving one row per CDR3 protein. This table has about 70,000 distinct CDR3 sequences, 9.5% to 12% appearing once. Germline-derived CDR1 and CDR2 are MNHEY and SVGEGT. J lost 0 bases, V lost 7 bases, and 5 bases had no gene match. The CDR3 consists of 16 residues. This specimen was whole blood, taken in connection with sensitization to the hapten diphenylcyclopropenone (DPC). This sequence originates from a woman aged 45-60 years with alopecia areata. Some clones in this sample may be carry-over from other donors' samples. The chain carries TRBV6-2 or TRBV6-3 and TRBJ2-5; 13 bases agree with TRBD2. The CDR3, as DNA: TGTGCCAGCAATTCCGGGACTAGCGGGGACCAAGAGACCCAGTACTTC. Translation gives CASNSGTSGDQETQYF.